This T cell receptor (beta chain) was recovered during a study of CXCR3-negative and CXCR3-positive naive CD8 T cells. About the research overall: The libraries yielded roughly 150 million TRB reads, about 1.5 +/- 0.3 million each.

The study made its TRB cDNA libraries by 5' RACE, adding UMI labels. Reanalyzing the 5' RACE reads, TCRdb keeps one entry per CDR3 protein, without DNA. The table counts some 130,000 distinct CDR3 sequences; 0.25% to 0.35% lies in the top ten. This CDR3 has 18 amino acids. The germline V gene encodes CDR1 DFQATT and CDR2 SNEGSKA (reference sequence). The sample taken for sequencing was naive CXCR3- CD8+ T cells from blood. The subset denotes: CD45RO-CCR7+CD27+CD95- naive CD8+ T cells lacking CXCR3 (TNR3-). The chain employs TRBV20-1 and TRBJ1-1. This receptor was identified in a human donor in good health. Some clones in this sample may be carry-over from other donors' samples. The CDR3 sequence: CSARDPYQTWPKNTEAFF.